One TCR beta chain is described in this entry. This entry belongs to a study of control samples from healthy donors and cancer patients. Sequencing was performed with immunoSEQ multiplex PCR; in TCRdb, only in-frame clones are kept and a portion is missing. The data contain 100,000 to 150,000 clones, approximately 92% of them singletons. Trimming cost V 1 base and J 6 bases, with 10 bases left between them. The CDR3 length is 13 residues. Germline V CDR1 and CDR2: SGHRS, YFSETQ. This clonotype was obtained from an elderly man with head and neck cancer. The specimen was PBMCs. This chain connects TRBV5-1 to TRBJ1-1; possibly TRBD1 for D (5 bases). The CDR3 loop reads CASSLLRGAEAFF. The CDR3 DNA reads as TGCGCCAGCAGCTTGTTACGAGGGGCTGAAGCTTTCTTT.